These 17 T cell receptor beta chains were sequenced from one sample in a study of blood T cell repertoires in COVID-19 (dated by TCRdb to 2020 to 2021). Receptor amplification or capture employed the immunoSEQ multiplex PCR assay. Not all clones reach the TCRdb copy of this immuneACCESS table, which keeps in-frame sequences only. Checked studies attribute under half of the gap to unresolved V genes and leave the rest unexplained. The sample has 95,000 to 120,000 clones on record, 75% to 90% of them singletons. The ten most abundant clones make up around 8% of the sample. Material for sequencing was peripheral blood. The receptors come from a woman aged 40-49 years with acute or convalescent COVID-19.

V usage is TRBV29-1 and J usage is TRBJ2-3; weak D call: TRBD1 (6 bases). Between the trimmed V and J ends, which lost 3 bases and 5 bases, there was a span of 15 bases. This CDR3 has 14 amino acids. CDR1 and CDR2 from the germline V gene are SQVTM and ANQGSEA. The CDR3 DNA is TGCAGCGTTGACGCAGGGGCTAGGGGAGATACGCAGTATTTT. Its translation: CSVDAGARGDTQYF.

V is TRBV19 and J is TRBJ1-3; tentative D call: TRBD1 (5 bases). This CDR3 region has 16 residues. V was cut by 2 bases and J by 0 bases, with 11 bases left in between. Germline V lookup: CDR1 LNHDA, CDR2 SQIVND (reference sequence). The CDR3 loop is CASSIPGLPSGNTIYF. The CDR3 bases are TGTGCCAGTAGTATACCGGGACTTCCCTCTGGAAACACCATATATTTT.

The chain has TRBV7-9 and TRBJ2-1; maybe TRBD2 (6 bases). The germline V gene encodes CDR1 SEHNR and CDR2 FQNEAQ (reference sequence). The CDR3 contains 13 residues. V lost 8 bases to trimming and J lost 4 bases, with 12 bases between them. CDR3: CASVTGEYNEQFF. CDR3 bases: TGTGCCAGCGTGACGGGAGAATACAATGAGCAGTTCTTC.

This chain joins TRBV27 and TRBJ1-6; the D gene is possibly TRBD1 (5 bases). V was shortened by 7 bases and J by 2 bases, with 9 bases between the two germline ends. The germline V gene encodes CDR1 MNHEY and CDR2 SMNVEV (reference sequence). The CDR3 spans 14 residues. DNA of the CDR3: TGTGCCAGCACTAGGACACCCTATAATTCACCCCTCCACTTT. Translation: CASTRTPYNSPLHF.

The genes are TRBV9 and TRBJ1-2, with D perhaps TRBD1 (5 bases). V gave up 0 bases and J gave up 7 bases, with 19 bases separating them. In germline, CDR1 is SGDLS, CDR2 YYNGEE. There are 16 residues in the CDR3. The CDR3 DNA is TGTGCCAGCAGCGTAGTTAGTTGGACACTCGTGCCTGGCTACACCTTC. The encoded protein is CASSVVSWTLVPGYTF.

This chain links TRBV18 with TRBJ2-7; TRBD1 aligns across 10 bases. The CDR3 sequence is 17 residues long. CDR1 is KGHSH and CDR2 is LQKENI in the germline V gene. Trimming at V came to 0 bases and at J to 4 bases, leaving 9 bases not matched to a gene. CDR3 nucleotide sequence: TGTGCCAGCTCACCACCGTTGGGACAGGGGCTCTCGTACGAGCAGTACTTC. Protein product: CASSPPLGQGLSYEQYF. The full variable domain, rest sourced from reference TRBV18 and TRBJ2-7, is NAGVMQNPRHLVRRRGQEARLRCSPMKGHSHVYWYRQLPEEGLKFMVYLQKENIIDESGMPKERFSAEFPKEGPSILRIQQVVRGDSAAYFCASSPPLGQGLSYEQYFGPGTRLTVT.

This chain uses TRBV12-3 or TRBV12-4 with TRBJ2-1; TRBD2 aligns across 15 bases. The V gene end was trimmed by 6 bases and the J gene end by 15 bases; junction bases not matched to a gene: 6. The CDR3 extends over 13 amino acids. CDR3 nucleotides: TGTGCCAGCAGCCAAAGGACTAGCGGGGGGGCGTTCTTC. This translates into CASSQRTSGGAFF.

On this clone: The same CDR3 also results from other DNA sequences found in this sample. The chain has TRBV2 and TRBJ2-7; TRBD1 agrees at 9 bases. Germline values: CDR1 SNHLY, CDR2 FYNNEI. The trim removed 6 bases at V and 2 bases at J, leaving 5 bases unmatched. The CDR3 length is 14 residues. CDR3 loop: CASRPGQGPYEQYF. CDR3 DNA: TGTGCCAGCAGACCGGGACAGGGTCCCTACGAGCAGTACTTC.

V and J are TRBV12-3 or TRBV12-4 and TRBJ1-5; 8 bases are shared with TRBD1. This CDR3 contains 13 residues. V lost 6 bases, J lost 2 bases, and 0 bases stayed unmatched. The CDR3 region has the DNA TGTGCCAGCAGGACAGGGGGCAATCAGCCCCAGCATTTT. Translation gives CASRTGGNQPQHF.

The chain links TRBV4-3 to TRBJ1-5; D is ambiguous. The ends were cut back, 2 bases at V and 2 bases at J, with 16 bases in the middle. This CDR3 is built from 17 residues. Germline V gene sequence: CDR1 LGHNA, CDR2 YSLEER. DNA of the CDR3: TGCGCCAGCAGCCAACCCCAAGCAAGGAGCGGCAATCAGCCCCAGCATTTT. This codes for CASSQPQARSGNQPQHF.

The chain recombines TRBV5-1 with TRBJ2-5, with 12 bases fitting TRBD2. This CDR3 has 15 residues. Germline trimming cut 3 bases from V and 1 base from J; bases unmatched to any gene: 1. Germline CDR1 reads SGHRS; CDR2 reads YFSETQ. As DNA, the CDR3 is TGCGCCAGCAGCTGGACTAGCGGGGCCCAAGAGACCCAGTACTTC. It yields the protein CASSWTSGAQETQYF.

The CDR3 reads CASSSRRGNEQFF. CDR3 nucleotides: TGTGCCAGCAGCTCCAGGAGGGGCAATGAGCAGTTCTTC. The V gene is TRBV13, the J gene TRBJ2-1; perhaps TRBD2 as D (6 bases). Germline lookup yields CDR1 PRHDT and CDR2 FYEKMQ (reference sequence). The CDR3 is 13 residues long. Trimming left V 4 bases short and J 6 bases short, with 10 bases between.

This CDR3 reads CASSLGAGTANTGELFF. CDR3 nucleotides: TGTGCCAGCAGCTTAGGGGCGGGGACAGCGAACACCGGGGAGCTGTTTTTT. V gene TRBV11-3 combines with J gene TRBJ2-2, with D possibly being TRBD1 (7 bases). Between the trimmed V and J ends, which lost 1 base and 0 bases, there was a span of 12 bases. Germline lookup yields CDR1 SGHNT and CDR2 YENEEA. The CDR3 consists of 17 residues. The whole variable domain, remainder taken from reference TRBV11-3 and TRBJ2-2, is EAGVVQSPRYKIIEKKQPVAFWCNPISGHNTLYWYLQNLGQGPELLIRYENEEAVDDSQLPKDRFSAERLKGVDSTLKIQPAELGDSAVYLCASSLGAGTANTGELFFGEGSRLTVL.

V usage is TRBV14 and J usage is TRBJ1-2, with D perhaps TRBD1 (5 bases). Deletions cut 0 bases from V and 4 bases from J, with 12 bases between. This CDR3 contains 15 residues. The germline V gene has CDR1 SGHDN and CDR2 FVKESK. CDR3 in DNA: TGTGCCAGCAGCCAAGATCAGGGCAGTAGCTATGGCTACACCTTC. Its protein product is CASSQDQGSSYGYTF.

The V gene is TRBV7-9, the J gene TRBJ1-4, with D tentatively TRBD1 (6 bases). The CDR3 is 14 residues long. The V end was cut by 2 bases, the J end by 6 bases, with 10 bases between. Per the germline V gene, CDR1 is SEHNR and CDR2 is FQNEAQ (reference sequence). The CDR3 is CASSLRGAHEKLFF. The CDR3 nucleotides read TGTGCCAGCAGCTTACGGGGGGCCCATGAAAAACTGTTTTTT.

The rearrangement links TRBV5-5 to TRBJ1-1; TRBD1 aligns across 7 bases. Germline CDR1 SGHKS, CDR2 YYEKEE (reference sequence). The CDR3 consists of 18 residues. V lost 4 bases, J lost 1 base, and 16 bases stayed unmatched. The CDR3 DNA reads TGTGCCAGCAGCACGCGCGATCTCAGGGGGTTCCCGAACACTGAAGCTTTCTTT. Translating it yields CASSTRDLRGFPNTEAFF.

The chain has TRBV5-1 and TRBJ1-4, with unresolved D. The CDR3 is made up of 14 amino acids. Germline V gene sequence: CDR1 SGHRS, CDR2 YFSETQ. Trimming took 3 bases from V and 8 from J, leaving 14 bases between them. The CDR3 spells CASSSEGGNEKLFF. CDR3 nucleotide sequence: TGCGCCAGCAGCTCAGAGGGAGGGAACGAAAAACTGTTTTTT.